The 21 T cell receptor beta chains below were found in one sample sequenced in a study of blood T cells in healthy people across ages. PCR was performed a second time for 7 to 11 cycles using a sample-barcoded 5' primer and a J-beta primer mix. TCRdb recomputed calls from the 5' RACE reads with MiXCR, one row per CDR3 protein. Of around 970,000 distinct CDR3 sequences listed, around 54% were seen once; the top ten hold about a fifth. The sample taken for sequencing was blood. The receptors were gathered from a woman aged 60-75 years in good health.

DNA for the CDR3: TGCGCCAGCAGCCAAGGACTAGCGGGGCTCCCGAGGTCCTACAATGAGCAGTTCTTC. Its protein is CASSQGLAGLPRSYNEQFF. The chain couples TRBV4-1 to TRBJ2-1; the match to TRBD2 covers 11 bases. The trim removed 1 base at V and 1 base at J, leaving 9 bases unmatched. From germline, CDR1 is MGHRA and CDR2 YSYEKL. The length of the CDR3 is 19 residues.

The V call is TRBV30, the J call TRBJ1-2; D remains unclear. This CDR3 is built from 10 residues. From germline, CDR1 is GTSNPN and CDR2 SVGIG (reference sequence). Trimming took 4 bases from V and 2 from J, leaving 2 bases between them. Here the CDR3 reads CAWKNYGYTF. DNA of the CDR3: TGTGCCTGGAAAAACTATGGCTACACCTTC.

The chain joins TRBV25-1 to TRBJ2-7; 10 bases match TRBD1. Germline-derived CDR1 and CDR2 are MGHDK and SYGVNS. The trim removed 8 bases at V and 6 bases at J, leaving 7 bases unmatched. CDR3 length: 13 amino acids. The CDR3 is CASGRQGASEQYF. CDR3 coding DNA: TGTGCCAGCGGTCGACAGGGGGCAAGCGAGCAGTACTTC.

There are a few counts of this clonotype. The chain couples TRBV27 to TRBJ2-3; 7 bases agree with TRBD2. This CDR3 has 16 residues. Trimming removed 7 bases from V and 2 bases from J; junction bases left unmatched: 12. From germline, CDR1 is MNHEY and CDR2 SMNVEV (reference sequence). The DNA of the CDR3 is TGTGCCAGCATACCGACTAGCTTAAGTCCCACAGATACGCAGTATTTT. Protein: CASIPTSLSPTDTQYF.

This sequence joins TRBV29-1 and TRBJ2-5; D possibly corresponds to TRBD2 (5 bases). This CDR3 is built from 11 residues. The germline V gene has CDR1 SQVTM and CDR2 ANQGSEA. Trimming shortened V by 5 bases and J by 4 bases, and 8 bases separated the two germline ends. CDR3 sequence reads: CSVKRRETQYF. The DNA for the CDR3 is TGCAGCGTTAAGCGGAGAGAGACCCAGTACTTC.

This chain links TRBV20-1 with TRBJ2-1; 10 bases are shared with TRBD2. J gave up 7 bases and V 2 bases, and 8 bases lay outside the gene matches. Germline CDR1 and CDR2: DFQATT and SNEGSKA (reference sequence). The CDR3 is 15 amino acids. CDR3 nucleotides: TGCAGTGCTAGAAAAGCGGGAGGGCGGGATAATGAGCAGTTCTTC. Translation gives CSARKAGGRDNEQFF.

The CDR3 DNA reads TGTGCCAGCAGCTTGGCGGGAGTATCCTCCTACAATGAGCAGTTCTTC. Amino acids: CASSLAGVSSYNEQFF. V gene TRBV7-3 combines with J gene TRBJ2-1; 7 bases are a match to TRBD2. In germline, CDR1 is SGHTA, CDR2 FQGTGA. The J segment lost 0 bases and the V segment lost 3 bases, leaving 5 bases of the junction unmatched. This CDR3 spans 16 amino acids.

V usage is TRBV3-1 and J usage is TRBJ1-2; 8 bases are shared with TRBD1. After removal of 6 bases from V and 7 bases from J, the junction contained 7 bases not matched to a gene. Germline values: CDR1 LGHDT, CDR2 YNNKEL (reference sequence). This CDR3 comprises 13 residues. CDR3 in amino acids: CASSVDRGGGYTF. The CDR3 nucleotides read TGTGCCAGCAGTGTTGACAGGGGCGGTGGCTACACCTTC.

This sequence joins TRBV10-1 and TRBJ2-7, with D unclear. The germline V gene has CDR1 WNHNN and CDR2 SYGVQD (reference sequence). V was pared by 4 bases and J by 5 bases, with 15 bases between. This CDR3 region has 14 residues. As DNA, the CDR3 is TGCGCCAGCAGTGCGGACGGGTCGTTCGACGAGCAGTACTTC. It is translated as CASSADGSFDEQYF.

The V call is TRBV12-3 or TRBV12-4, the J call TRBJ2-1; tentatively, D is TRBD1 (5 bases). The V gene lost 4 bases and the J gene lost 10 bases, with 11 bases spanning the gap. CDR3 size: 12 residues. Here the CDR3 reads CASSSPGYEQFF. The CDR3 DNA follows: TGTGCCAGCAGTTCCCCAGGGTACGAGCAGTTCTTC.

This clonotype was seen repeatedly, ten times or more. CDR3 coding DNA: TGTGCCAGCAGCCAAGTACAGGGGGGGAGGGAGACCCAGTACTTC. It translates to CASSQVQGGRETQYF. V usage is TRBV4-2 and J usage is TRBJ2-5; perhaps TRBD1 as D (8 bases). The ends were cut back, 1 base at V and 5 bases at J, with 14 bases in the middle. This CDR3 region has 15 residues. Per the germline V gene, CDR1 is LGHNA and CDR2 is YNFKEQ.

CDR3 sequence: CASSDGTSFFDTQYF. CDR3 DNA: TGCGCCAGCAGTGACGGGACTAGCTTTTTTGATACGCAGTATTTT. The chain is built from TRBV10-1 and TRBJ2-3; the match to TRBD2 covers 9 bases. The CDR3 is 15 amino acids. The ends lost 3 bases at V and 6 bases at J; junction bases unmatched: 7. From germline, CDR1 is WNHNN and CDR2 SYGVQD (reference sequence).

V is TRBV4-1 and J is TRBJ1-2; a possible D gene is TRBD1 (5 bases). The CDR3 totals 13 residues. V lost 5 bases, J lost 4 bases, and 11 bases lay in between. Germline V lookup: CDR1 MGHRA, CDR2 YSYEKL. CDR3 nucleotides: TGCGCCAGCAGCAACCCTGGGGGCTATGGCTACACCTTC. It specifies CASSNPGGYGYTF.

This chain uses TRBV10-3 with TRBJ2-3; tentatively, D is TRBD2 (7 bases). This CDR3 contains 21 residues. Germline CDR1 ENHRY, CDR2 SYGVKD. Trimming took 5 bases from V and 2 from J, leaving 32 bases between them. The CDR3 region is CAISKTSPRGLRQDTTDTQYF. The DNA for the CDR3 is TGTGCCATCAGTAAGACTAGCCCGAGGGGACTACGACAGGACACCACAGATACGCAGTATTTT.

This clonotype was counted a few times. This sequence joins TRBV4-3 and TRBJ2-1; maybe TRBD2 (5 bases). Germline CDR1 is LGHNA and CDR2 is YSLEER. Trimming pared 0 bases from V and 7 bases from J, leaving 19 bases between. The CDR3 extends over 17 amino acids. Here the CDR3 DNA reads TGCGCCAGCAGCCAAGATATCCGGCCTGAGGGTCAGAATGAGCAGTTCTTC. This encodes CASSQDIRPEGQNEQFF.

This clonotype was observed a handful of times. V is TRBV29-1 and J is TRBJ2-7; 9 bases match TRBD2. The CDR3 runs to 13 residues. The V gene end was trimmed by 7 bases and the J gene end by 1 base; junction bases not matched to a gene: 5. Germline CDR1 SQVTM, CDR2 ANQGSEA. The CDR3: CSAATSGSYEQYF. The CDR3, as DNA: TGCAGCGCCGCGACTAGCGGTTCCTACGAGCAGTACTTC.

This clonotype turned up a few times. The chain couples TRBV2 to TRBJ1-1; D possibly corresponds to TRBD1 (6 bases). V was clipped by 7 bases and J by 0 bases, with 12 bases between them. CDR1 and CDR2 (germline): SNHLY, FYNNEI. This CDR3 contains 14 residues. In DNA form, the CDR3 reads TGTGCCAGCACTCCTAGGGGGGTGAACACTGAAGCTTTCTTT. This encodes CASTPRGVNTEAFF.

The J gene is TRBJ2-7, the V gene TRBV5-1; TRBD2 matches at 10 bases. The germline V gene encodes CDR1 SGHRS and CDR2 YFSETQ. The junction had 3 bases not matched to a gene; V was cut back by 2 bases and J by 1 base. There are 15 residues in the CDR3. The CDR3, as DNA: TGCGCCAGCAGCTTTACGACTAGCGGGTCCTACGAGCAGTACTTC. It codes for CASSFTTSGSYEQYF.

This clonotype was counted once. The gene calls are TRBV6-1 and TRBJ1-6, with TRBD1 matching 7 bases. Trimming cost V 6 bases and J 3 bases; bases outside gene matches: 14. The CDR3 runs to 18 residues. CDR1 is MNHNS and CDR2 is SASEGT in the germline V gene. CDR3 DNA: TGTGCCAGCAGCATACCAAACACCTCAGGGGGCTATAATTCACCCCTCCACTTT. Amino acid sequence: CASSIPNTSGGYNSPLHF.

This clonotype was detected once. The chain links TRBV11-2 to TRBJ2-5, with no clear D. This CDR3 spans 14 amino acids. CDR1 is SGHAT, CDR2 FQNNGV, per germline. Trimming removed 5 bases from V and 2 bases from J, with 12 bases in between. CDR3 DNA sequence: TGTGCCAGCAGCGCGAGTTGGAAGCAAGAGACCCAGTACTTC. Translated: CASSASWKQETQYF. The whole variable domain, filled in from reference TRBV11-2 and TRBJ2-5, reads EAGVAQSPRYKIIEKRQSVAFWCNPISGHATLYWYQQILGQGPKLLIQFQNNGVVDDSQLPKDRFSAERLKGVDSTLKIQPAKLEDSAVYLCASSASWKQETQYFGPGTRLLVL.

The chain combines TRBV27 with TRBJ1-1; D not certain. The CDR3 runs 15 residues. V was trimmed by 1 base and J by 3 bases, leaving 12 bases between them. Germline CDR1 is MNHEY and CDR2 is SMNVEV (reference sequence). CDR3 in amino acids: CASSLFGLSDTEAFF. DNA for the CDR3: TGTGCCAGCAGTTTATTTGGGCTAAGCGACACTGAAGCTTTCTTT.